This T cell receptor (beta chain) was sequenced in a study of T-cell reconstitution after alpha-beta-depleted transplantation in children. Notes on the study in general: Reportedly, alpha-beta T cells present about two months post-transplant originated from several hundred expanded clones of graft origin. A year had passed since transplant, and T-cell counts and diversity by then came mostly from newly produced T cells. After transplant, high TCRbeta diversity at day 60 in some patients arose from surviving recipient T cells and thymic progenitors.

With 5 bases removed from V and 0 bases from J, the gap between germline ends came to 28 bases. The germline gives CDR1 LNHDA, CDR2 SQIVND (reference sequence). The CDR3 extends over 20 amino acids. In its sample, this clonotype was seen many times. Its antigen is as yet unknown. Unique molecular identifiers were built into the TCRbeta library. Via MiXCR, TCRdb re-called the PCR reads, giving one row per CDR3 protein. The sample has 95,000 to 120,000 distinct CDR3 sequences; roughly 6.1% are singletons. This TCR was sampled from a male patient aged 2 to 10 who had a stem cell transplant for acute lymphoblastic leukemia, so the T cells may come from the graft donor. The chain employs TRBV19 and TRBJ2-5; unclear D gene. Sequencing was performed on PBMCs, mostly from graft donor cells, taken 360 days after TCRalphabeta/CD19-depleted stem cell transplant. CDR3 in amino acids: CASSSRTGRHNWMYQETQYF. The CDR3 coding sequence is TGTGCCAGTAGTTCCCGCACCGGGCGTCACAACTGGATGTACCAAGAGACCCAGTACTTC.